Sequencing of this TCR beta chain was carried out in a study of shared clonotypes between healthy human individuals. Study conclusions and caveats: Investigators collected only blood, and repertoires in tissues likely differ.

It was at deep level that the assay was run. Unsorted PBMC DNA sequencing spanned ten immunoSEQ deep assay plates. Source study methods: Filtering of immunoSEQ junctional sequences could not match full-length read filtering. Using immunoSEQ multiplex PCR, the repertoire was profiled, and TCRdb retains in-frame clones only, with some absent. V and J calls and clone size follow that table, whereas D and trimming were derived from the DNA. The sample yields approximately 470,000 clones, about 78% seen once. Regarding this clone: The antigen is unknown.

V was clipped by 4 bases and J by 5 bases; unmatched bases: 8. The CDR3 contains 16 residues. The germline V gene encodes CDR1 SGHRS and CDR2 YFSETQ. The chain carries TRBV5-1 and TRBJ2-5, with 13 nucleotides matching TRBD2. The sample was PBMCs. This TCR derives from a woman between 40 and 50 years old in good health. Some clones in this sample may be carry-over from other donors' samples. The CDR3 loop is CASSPLTSGREETQYF. In DNA form, the CDR3 reads TGCGCCAGCAGCCCGCTAACTAGCGGGAGGGAGGAGACCCAGTACTTC.